Presented here are 14 T cell receptor beta chains from one specimen sequenced in a study of blood T cell repertoires in COVID-19. Data came from immunoSEQ multiplex PCR; TCRdb stores just in-frame clones and leaves some out. The sample carries 400,000 to 500,000 clones, roughly 88% recorded once. Sequenced sample: PBMCs or T cells enriched from blood (not recorded which). The receptors stem from a woman in her forties who had recovered from COVID-19.

The CDR3 loop reads CASSYAETNGELFF. The DNA of the CDR3 is TGTGCCAGCAGTTACGCGGAGACCAACGGGGAGCTGTTTTTT. The gene calls are TRBV6-5 and TRBJ2-2; no clear D. The CDR3 length is 14 residues. Trimming stripped 2 bases from V and 7 bases from J, with 11 bases between. The germline V gene has CDR1 MNHEY and CDR2 SVGAGI.

Concerning this clone itself: Other DNA sequences from this sample encode an identical CDR3 as well. The V call is TRBV6-5, the J call TRBJ2-3; D is unclear. The germline gives CDR1 MNHEY, CDR2 SVGAGI. V was clipped by 2 bases and J by 1 base, with 4 bases between them. The CDR3 contains 13 residues. The CDR3 coding sequence is TGTGCCAGCAGTTACGTAGGCACAGATACGCAGTATTTT. This codes for CASSYVGTDTQYF.

Only one count was recorded for this clone. The CDR3 nucleotides are TGTGCCAGCAGCCAACCATGGGACAGGCCGAATCAGCCCCAGCATTTT. Protein sequence: CASSQPWDRPNQPQHF. V and J are TRBV4-2 and TRBJ1-5, with 8 positions matching TRBD1. The CDR3 sequence is 16 residues long. Germline V lookup: CDR1 LGHNA, CDR2 YNFKEQ. V shed 2 bases, J shed 4 bases, and the junction held 7 bases outside the gene matches.

The rearrangement uses TRBV5-5 and TRBJ1-1; TRBD1 aligns across 9 bases. CDR1 and CDR2 (germline): SGHKS, YYEKEE (reference sequence). CDR3 length equals 13 residues. Trimming cost V 4 bases and J 10 bases; bases outside gene matches: 8. Written as DNA, the CDR3 is TGTGCCAGCAGCACCCGGGACAGGGTTCGAGCTTTCTTT. It is translated as CASSTRDRVRAFF.

The chain links TRBV9 to TRBJ2-2; TRBD2 agrees at 9 bases. The CDR3 contains 16 residues. V gave up 0 bases and J gave up 4 bases; unmatched junction bases: 4. Germline CDR1 is SGDLS and CDR2 is YYNGEE. The CDR3 here is CASSVVPREGTGELFF. DNA for the CDR3: TGTGCCAGCAGCGTAGTGCCGCGGGAGGGCACCGGGGAGCTGTTTTTT.

The gene calls are TRBV29-1 and TRBJ2-2; TRBD1 aligns across 10 bases. Germline CDR1 is SQVTM and CDR2 is ANQGSEA. CDR3 length: 15 amino acids. V lost 3 bases to trimming and J lost 3 bases; unmatched junction nucleotides: 4. CDR3 sequence reads: CSVEDRGWDTGELFF. The CDR3 DNA sequence: TGCAGCGTTGAGGACAGGGGGTGGGACACCGGGGAGCTGTTTTTT.

The V and J genes are TRBV27 and TRBJ1-2, with D perhaps matching TRBD1 (6 bases). This CDR3 is 13 amino acids long. V was trimmed by 5 bases and J by 5 bases, leaving 12 bases between them. Germline V gene lookup returns CDR1 MNHEY and CDR2 SMNVEV (reference sequence). CDR3 DNA: TGTGCCAGCAGTAGGGCAGGGGCGTATGGCTACACCTTC. Translation: CASSRAGAYGYTF.

The V and J genes are TRBV11-2 and TRBJ2-5; D is perhaps TRBD2 (6 bases). The germline CDR1 and CDR2 sequences are SGHAT and FQNNGV. V lost 6 bases to trimming and J lost 5 bases, with 13 bases between them. CDR3 size: 13 residues. The CDR3 DNA is TGTGCCAGCAGACCGACTAGATTGGAGACCCAGTACTTC. This codes for CASRPTRLETQYF.

This clone was picked up a small number of times. J is TRBJ1-4 and V is TRBV10-3, with D unresolved. CDR3 length equals 15 residues. The germline gives CDR1 ENHRY, CDR2 SYGVKD. The V gene lost 7 bases and the J gene lost 8 bases, with 20 bases spanning the gap. CDR3 residues: CAITESYRGGEKLFF. The CDR3 DNA is TGTGCCATCACCGAGTCTTACCGGGGAGGAGAAAAACTGTTTTTT.

The gene calls are TRBV27 and TRBJ2-7, with D tentatively TRBD1 (6 bases). The CDR3 spans 16 residues. CDR1 is MNHEY, CDR2 SMNVEV, per germline (reference sequence). Trimming left V 3 bases short and J 5 bases short, with 20 bases between. The chain's CDR3 is CASSLGAGSLPDEQYF. Written as DNA, the CDR3 is TGTGCCAGCAGTTTGGGGGCGGGCTCCCTTCCCGACGAGCAGTACTTC.

This clone showed up just a few times. This sequence joins TRBV30 and TRBJ2-2; 8 bases agree with TRBD2. This CDR3 has 16 amino acids. After removal of 4 bases from V and 3 bases from J, the junction contained 10 bases not matched to a gene. Germline values: CDR1 GTSNPN, CDR2 SVGIG (reference sequence). CDR3 coding DNA: TGTGCCTGGAAAGAACGGCGGGAGGATCACACCGGGGAGCTGTTTTTT. Its translation is CAWKERREDHTGELFF.

As for this clone: Other nucleotide sequences from this sample produce the same CDR3. The chain uses TRBV18 and TRBJ1-1, with 7 bases matching TRBD1. V shed 3 bases and J 2 bases; nucleotides not matched to a gene: 3. CDR3 length: 14 residues. CDR1 and CDR2 (germline): KGHSH, LQKENI. CDR3 protein: CASSPTGPNTEAFF. CDR3 DNA: TGTGCCAGCTCACCGACAGGGCCCAACACTGAAGCTTTCTTT. Using reference TRBV18 and TRBJ1-1 for the parts outside the CDR3, the full variable domain is NAGVMQNPRHLVRRRGQEARLRCSPMKGHSHVYWYRQLPEEGLKFMVYLQKENIIDESGMPKERFSAEFPKEGPSILRIQQVVRGDSAAYFCASSPTGPNTEAFFGQGTRLTVV.

The J gene is TRBJ2-5, the V gene TRBV2; possibly TRBD2 for D (6 bases). CDR1 SNHLY and CDR2 FYNNEI come from the germline V gene. The CDR3 extends over 15 amino acids. The ends were cut back, 4 bases at V and 5 bases at J, with 17 bases in the middle. CDR3: CASSVYGTPRETQYF. The CDR3 bases are TGTGCCAGCAGTGTATACGGGACTCCGAGGGAGACCCAGTACTTC. The variable domain in full, completed from reference TRBV2 and TRBJ2-5, reads EPEVTQTPSHQVTQMGQEVILRCVPISNHLYFYWYRQILGQKVEFLVSFYNNEISEKSEIFDDQFSVERPDGSNFTLKIRSTKLEDSAMYFCASSVYGTPRETQYFGPGTRLLVL.

The chain links TRBV4-3 to TRBJ2-1; 15 nucleotides line up with TRBD2. Germline assignment: CDR1 LGHNA and CDR2 YSLEER. This CDR3 is 17 amino acids long. V shed 4 bases and J 6 bases; nucleotides not matched to a gene: 7. This CDR3 reads CASSLGLAGGPFNEQFF. The CDR3 nucleotides read TGCGCCAGCAGCCTAGGACTAGCGGGAGGGCCATTCAATGAGCAGTTCTTC.